The 27 T cell receptor beta chains below all came from one sample that was sequenced in a study of blood T cell repertoires in COVID-19. Libraries were prepared by immunoSEQ multiplex PCR; TCRdb keeps only in-frame clonotypes and omits some of them. The sample includes 150,000 to 200,000 clones, roughly 87% of them seen just once. Sequenced input: PBMCs or T cells enriched from blood (not recorded which). The receptors stem from a woman aged 50 to 65 who had recovered from COVID-19.

This clone has a single count. The rearrangement uses TRBV4-2 and TRBJ1-4; no clear D. The CDR3 totals 16 residues. Germline lookup yields CDR1 LGHNA and CDR2 YNFKEQ. Trimming pared 0 bases from V and 8 bases from J, leaving 16 bases between. The CDR3 sequence is CASSQDFTEGREKLFF. The CDR3 DNA is TGTGCCAGCAGCCAAGATTTTACCGAGGGTCGAGAAAAACTGTTTTTT.

The chain employs TRBV6-5 and TRBJ2-7; D is possibly TRBD1 (7 bases). CDR1 and CDR2 from the germline V gene are MNHEY and SVGAGI. The CDR3 extends over 15 amino acids. Trimming removed 7 bases from V and 3 bases from J, with 19 bases in between. Written as DNA, the CDR3 is TGTGCCAGCAAAACAGGGGAGGCAGCGGTCTACGAGCAGTACTTC. It is translated as CASKTGEAAVYEQYF.

The CDR3 protein is CASSESGQRAFF. The CDR3 nucleotides are TGCGCCAGCAGTGAGTCTGGACAGAGGGCTTTCTTT. The chain recombines TRBV10-2 with TRBJ1-1; D is perhaps TRBD1 (6 bases). The ends were cut back, 0 bases at V and 11 bases at J, with 10 bases in the middle. The germline V gene encodes CDR1 WSHSY and CDR2 SAAADI. The CDR3 is 12 residues long.

The chain is built from TRBV19 and TRBJ2-6, with a tentative D call TRBD1 (5 bases). Germline V gives CDR1 LNHDA, CDR2 SQIVND (reference sequence). Trimming stripped 3 bases from V and 0 bases from J, with 15 bases between. The CDR3 has 18 amino acids. The CDR3 bases are TGTGCCAGTAGTATTGTCAGGACAACTCGCTCTGGGGCCAACGTCCTGACTTTC. This sequence encodes CASSIVRTTRSGANVLTF.

V is TRBV6-1 and J is TRBJ1-3; D gene unclear. This CDR3 comprises 14 residues. V dropped 3 bases and J dropped 4 bases, with 10 bases sitting between them. Germline assignment: CDR1 MNHNS and CDR2 SASEGT. The CDR3 loop reads CASSDRTGGNTIYF. The CDR3 nucleotides read TGTGCCAGCAGTGACCGGACTGGAGGAAACACCATATATTTT.

This rearrangement joins TRBV19 to TRBJ2-7, with 8 bases identical to TRBD2. Losses at the gene ends were 5 bases for V and 3 bases for J; bases not matched to a gene: 9. CDR3 length equals 15 residues. From germline, CDR1 is LNHDA and CDR2 SQIVND (reference sequence). CDR3 sequence (DNA): TGTGCCAGTAGTCACCCAGGACTAGCCCGCTACGAGCAGTACTTC. Its protein is CASSHPGLARYEQYF. The whole variable domain, filled in from reference TRBV19 and TRBJ2-7, reads DGGITQSPKYLFRKEGQNVTLSCEQNLNHDAMYWYRQDPGQGLRLIYYSQIVNDFQKGDIAEGYSVSREKKESFPLTVTSAQKNPTAFYLCASSHPGLARYEQYFGPGTRLTVT.

The CDR3 sequence is CATRQGDYGYTF. The DNA for the CDR3 is TGCGCCACGCGACAGGGGGACTATGGCTACACCTTC. The V and J genes are TRBV10-2 and TRBJ1-2, with TRBD1 identical over 9 bases. Germline loops: CDR1 WSHSY, CDR2 SAAADI. The CDR3 contains 12 residues. Trimming cost V 10 bases and J 3 bases; bases outside gene matches: 3.

The chain links TRBV28 to TRBJ1-6; D possibly corresponds to TRBD1 (6 bases). V was trimmed by 5 bases and J by 9 bases, leaving 17 bases between them. CDR3 size: 15 residues. The germline CDR1 and CDR2 sequences are MDHEN and SYDVKM. CDR3 coding DNA: TGTGCCAGCAGTCCCAGACAGGTTCGGTTTTCACCCCTCCACTTT. Protein: CASSPRQVRFSPLHF.

V and J are TRBV7-9 and TRBJ2-7; the match to TRBD2 covers 13 bases. This CDR3 is 16 amino acids long. Germline CDR1 SEHNR, CDR2 FQNEAQ (reference sequence). The trim removed 5 bases at V and 3 bases at J, leaving 7 bases unmatched. CDR3 bases: TGTGCCAGCAGCACAATACTAGCGGGAGGGGACTACGAGCAGTACTTC. The encoded protein is CASSTILAGGDYEQYF.

The genes are TRBV5-1 and TRBJ2-1; D is perhaps TRBD1 (6 bases). Germline lookup yields CDR1 SGHRS and CDR2 YFSETQ. Trimming pared 4 bases from V and 8 bases from J, leaving 16 bases between. CDR3 length: 14 amino acids. The CDR3 DNA sequence: TGCGCCAGCAGCGCCACTCCAGGGGTAGATGAGCAGTTCTTC. Protein product: CASSATPGVDEQFF.

This chain joins TRBV5-1 and TRBJ2-6; D is uncertain. The V and J ends lost 0 bases and 4 bases respectively, with 11 bases between them. CDR3 length equals 16 residues. The germline CDR1 and CDR2 sequences are SGHRS and YFSETQ. The CDR3 DNA sequence: TGCGCCAGCAGCTTGGCAGCGCCACCAGGGGCCAACGTCCTGACTTTC. Its protein is CASSLAAPPGANVLTF.

This clone was picked up one time. The genes are TRBV12-5 and TRBJ2-1; D might be TRBD2 (7 bases). CDR1 and CDR2 from the germline V gene are LGHNT and FRNRAP. The CDR3 has 15 amino acids. Trimming removed 10 bases at V and 4 bases at J, with 20 bases between. CDR3 protein: CAKKPAGQGYNEQFF. The CDR3 region has the DNA TGTGCTAAAAAGCCAGCGGGACAAGGGTACAATGAGCAGTTCTTC.

The chain joins TRBV5-1 to TRBJ2-7; D may be TRBD1 (6 bases). There are 14 residues in the CDR3. CDR1 SGHRS and CDR2 YFSETQ come from the germline V gene. With 0 bases removed from V and 2 bases from J, the gap between germline ends came to 9 bases. The CDR3 sequence: CASSLAQGPYEQYF. Here the CDR3 DNA reads TGCGCCAGCAGCTTGGCACAGGGTCCCTACGAGCAGTACTTC.

The gene calls are TRBV24-1 and TRBJ1-2; tentative D call: TRBD1 (5 bases). The CDR3 loop spans 12 amino acids. In germline, CDR1 is KGHDR, CDR2 SFDVKD. V dropped 7 bases and J dropped 4 bases, with 9 bases sitting between them. DNA for the CDR3: TGTGCCACCAGCGCAGACAGCTATGGCTACACCTTC. The encoded protein is CATSADSYGYTF.

This chain joins TRBV18 and TRBJ2-7, with D perhaps matching TRBD2 (6 bases). The CDR3 has 14 amino acids. CDR1 is KGHSH and CDR2 is LQKENI in the germline V gene. Deletions cut 3 bases from V and 6 bases from J, with 15 bases between. CDR3 bases: TGTGCCAGCTCACCTTCGGGAGCCTTAATCGAGCAGTACTTC. Translating it yields CASSPSGALIEQYF.

This clone was seen only once. The V gene is TRBV2, the J gene TRBJ1-1; TRBD1 agrees at 11 bases. Germline V gives CDR1 SNHLY, CDR2 FYNNEI. The J segment lost 5 bases and the V segment lost 0 bases, leaving 8 bases of the junction unmatched. The length of the CDR3 is 17 residues. The CDR3 DNA follows: TGTGCCAGCAGTGAAGCGATGATCAGGGACAGGGGGACTGAAGCTTTCTTT. It is translated as CASSEAMIRDRGTEAFF. The full variable domain, its missing parts supplied by reference TRBV2 and TRBJ1-1, is EPEVTQTPSHQVTQMGQEVILRCVPISNHLYFYWYRQILGQKVEFLVSFYNNEISEKSEIFDDQFSVERPDGSNFTLKIRSTKLEDSAMYFCASSEAMIRDRGTEAFFGQGTRLTVV.

This clone was seen only once. The chain has TRBV11-3 and TRBJ2-1; D may be TRBD1 (6 bases). Trimming left V 3 bases short and J 3 bases short, with 24 bases between. The CDR3 is made up of 19 amino acids. Germline CDR1 reads SGHNT; CDR2 reads YENEEA. In nucleotides, the CDR3 is TGTGCCAGCAGCTTTCCCGAATGGGGGCTCTTTTTGGGCTACAATGAGCAGTTCTTC. Its translation: CASSFPEWGLFLGYNEQFF.

The chain couples TRBV28 to TRBJ1-1; no firm D call. Germline V gene lookup returns CDR1 MDHEN and CDR2 SYDVKM. V was clipped by 6 bases and J by 4 bases, with 21 bases between them. The length of the CDR3 is 16 residues. CDR3 protein: CASRPGLGGGGTEAFF. CDR3 sequence (DNA): TGTGCCAGCAGACCCGGGCTAGGTGGAGGAGGCACTGAAGCTTTCTTT.

This rearrangement joins TRBV7-2 to TRBJ1-1; 8 positions agree with TRBD1. Losses at the gene ends were 3 bases for V and 3 bases for J; bases not matched to a gene: 3. The germline CDR1 and CDR2 sequences are SGHTA and FQGNSA. This CDR3 comprises 14 residues. The CDR3 sequence: CASSFHRGDTEAFF. The CDR3 DNA is TGTGCCAGCAGCTTCCACAGGGGGGACACTGAAGCTTTCTTT.

The chain is built from TRBV19 and TRBJ2-3; perhaps TRBD1 as D (6 bases). The germline V gene encodes CDR1 LNHDA and CDR2 SQIVND (reference sequence). The CDR3 contains 15 residues. V gave up 4 bases and J gave up 6 bases, with 17 bases separating them. CDR3: CASSKKGESGDTQYF. In DNA form, the CDR3 reads TGTGCCAGTAGTAAAAAGGGGGAGTCAGGGGATACGCAGTATTTT.

The chain combines TRBV7-9 with TRBJ2-5; weak D call: TRBD1 (5 bases). Germline V lookup: CDR1 SEHNR, CDR2 FQNEAQ (reference sequence). Trimming pared 5 bases from V and 1 base from J, leaving 23 bases between. The CDR3 has 18 residues. The CDR3 coding sequence is TGTGCCAGCAGCCAACTCCTTATCCTTGACAGAAGCCAAGAGACCCAGTACTTC. Amino acids: CASSQLLILDRSQETQYF.

The chain links TRBV6-5 to TRBJ2-1; tentative D call: TRBD2 (5 bases). From germline, CDR1 is MNHEY and CDR2 SVGAGI. The CDR3 spans 15 residues. V shed 8 bases and J shed 5 bases, with 19 bases lying between them. CDR3 in amino acids: CASRAYVASDNEQFF. CDR3 nucleotides: TGTGCCAGCCGAGCCTATGTAGCGAGCGACAATGAGCAGTTCTTC.

The V call is TRBV6-6, the J call TRBJ1-2; tentatively, D is TRBD1 (5 bases). The V gene lost 7 bases and the J gene lost 3 bases, with 12 bases spanning the gap. Per the germline V gene, CDR1 is MNHNY and CDR2 is SVGAGI (reference sequence). The CDR3 sequence is 13 residues long. The CDR3 DNA reads as TGTGCCAGCACCGACCGGGGGGACTATGGCTACACCTTC. Its protein is CASTDRGDYGYTF.

The chain uses TRBV28 and TRBJ1-4; D possibly corresponds to TRBD1 (5 bases). CDR1 and CDR2 from the germline V gene are MDHEN and SYDVKM. V was pared by 8 bases and J by 3 bases, with 13 bases between. The CDR3 is 14 amino acids. CDR3 DNA: TGTGCCAGCGAGGCGGGGGTAGCTAATGAAAAACTGTTTTTT. Protein product: CASEAGVANEKLFF.

The rearrangement joins TRBV5-5 to TRBJ2-7, with TRBD1 matching 7 bases. CDR3 length equals 16 residues. The germline gives CDR1 SGHKS, CDR2 YYEKEE (reference sequence). J lost 4 bases, V lost 4 bases, and 14 bases had no gene match. The CDR3 DNA reads TGTGCCAGCAGCGACAGAACATCCGGGACAGCGTACGAGCAGTACTTC. It is translated as CASSDRTSGTAYEQYF.

The chain combines TRBV27 with TRBJ2-7; 7 nucleotides match TRBD1. This CDR3 is built from 14 residues. CDR1 MNHEY and CDR2 SMNVEV come from the germline V gene (reference sequence). The V segment lost 6 bases and the J segment 0 bases; nucleotides outside the gene matches: 5. The CDR3 nucleotides are TGTGCCAGCAGGCCCCGACAGGGCTCCTACGAGCAGTACTTC. This gives the protein CASRPRQGSYEQYF.

V usage is TRBV14 and J usage is TRBJ2-3; the D gene is possibly TRBD2 (7 bases). The CDR3 contains 16 residues. V lost 3 bases and J 2 bases, leaving 15 bases between the germline ends. Germline CDR1 SGHDN, CDR2 FVKESK. CDR3 DNA: TGTGCCAGCAGCCACCTTGGGGGGGCGACCACAGATACGCAGTATTTT. Its translation is CASSHLGGATTDTQYF.